This section outlines one T cell receptor beta chain sequence together with its context. Its specificity is not known. This sample was included in a study of T cell repertoires in cytomegalovirus infection. The CDR3 totals 13 residues. In germline, CDR1 is SGHVS, CDR2 FQNEAQ. The V end was cut by 1 base, the J end by 6 bases, with 7 bases between. Each CDR3 protein gets one entry after TCRdb re-called the reads with MiXCR. This sample has approximately 910,000 distinct CDR3 sequences, with roughly 30% found just once. This clonotype was sampled from a human donor in good health (CMV status not recorded). Some clones in this sample may be carry-over from other donors' samples. This sequence joins TRBV7-8 and TRBJ1-5; no definite D call. The sample was cultured CD8+ T cells from PBMCs, taken from culture after CMV antigen stimulation. The CDR3 sequence: CASSLEVSQPQHF. The CDR3 DNA is TGTGCCAGCAGCTTAGAGGTTAGTCAGCCCCAGCATTTT.